This T cell receptor beta chain is drawn from a study of shared clonotypes between healthy human individuals. General study results and limits: Some naive CD4 clonotypes, 4% to 6%, turned up in common across several donors.

Replicate PCRs run on sorted subsets employed approximately 180 ng DNA, about 27,000 T cell genomes. Sequencing used immunoSEQ multiplex PCR; TCRdb keeps in-frame clones, though not all of them. This sample carries around 1.5 million clones, around 98% of them seen once, and the ten largest clones take about 0.4%. As concerns this clone: Its antigen is as yet unknown.

This CDR3 region has 17 residues. CDR1 and CDR2 from the germline V gene are LNHDA and SQIVND (reference sequence). V was clipped by 3 bases and J by 4 bases; unmatched bases: 11. The V gene is TRBV19, the J gene TRBJ2-1; 8 nucleotides align to TRBD2. The clonotype was recovered from a man under 40 in good health. The sequencing input was naive CD4+ T cells sorted from blood. Subset described: CD45RA+ positively selected. The CDR3 DNA sequence: TGTGCCAGTAGTATGGTCACCTCGGGAGGGATTTACAATGAGCAGTTCTTC. This translates into CASSMVTSGGIYNEQFF.